Below are 7 T cell receptor beta chains sequenced from a single sample in a study of blood T cell repertoires in COVID-19. Repertoires were generated with immunoSEQ multiplex PCR, while TCRdb's copy carries only in-frame clones and drops some. The sample yields roughly 220,000 clones, around 83% seen once. The specimen was peripheral blood. Receptors originate from a woman between 45 and 60 years old with COVID-19, enrolled during active disease.

As for this clone: At the DNA level, this CDR3 is encoded by other sequences in the same sample as well. The chain employs TRBV6-5 and TRBJ1-1, with TRBD1 matching 8 bases. Germline V gives CDR1 MNHEY, CDR2 SVGAGI. The CDR3 length is 14 residues. Losses at the gene ends were 4 bases for V and 1 base for J; bases not matched to a gene: 2. The CDR3 sequence is CASSLQGANTEAFF. The CDR3 region has the DNA TGTGCCAGCAGTTTGCAGGGGGCGAACACTGAAGCTTTCTTT.

CDR3 nucleotides: TGTGCCAGCAGCTTAGAGAGCGGACGTACGCAGTATTTT. Protein product: CASSLESGRTQYF. The genes are TRBV7-3 and TRBJ2-3; the D gene is possibly TRBD2 (5 bases). CDR1 and CDR2 from the germline V gene are SGHTA and FQGTGA. The CDR3 extends over 13 amino acids. V lost 2 bases to trimming and J lost 8 bases, with 11 bases between them.

The chain has TRBV2 and TRBJ2-7; 11 bases are a match to TRBD1. Per germline, CDR1 SNHLY and CDR2 FYNNEI. The CDR3 has 14 residues. Trimming took 8 bases from V and 3 from J; bases not matched to a gene: 6. CDR3 DNA sequence: TGTGCCAGCTCTAAGGGGACAGGGGGCTACGAGCAGTACTTC. Its translation is CASSKGTGGYEQYF.

The chain couples TRBV2 to TRBJ1-5; D is possibly TRBD1 (5 bases). The CDR3 consists of 15 residues. From germline, CDR1 is SNHLY and CDR2 FYNNEI. Trimming took off 6 bases at V and 1 base at J, with 13 bases between the two ends. As DNA, the CDR3 is TGTGCCAGCAGGGGGGGGATGGGAAGCAATCAGCCCCAGCATTTT. Translating it yields CASRGGMGSNQPQHF.

The chain couples TRBV6-2 or TRBV6-3 to TRBJ2-7; D gene unclear. The CDR3 loop spans 14 amino acids. The V gene's germline CDR1 is MNHEY and CDR2 SVGEGT. Between the trimmed V and J ends, which lost 4 bases and 2 bases, there was a span of 12 bases. The CDR3 is CASSSSYETYEQYV. As DNA, the CDR3 is TGTGCCAGCAGTTCCTCGTATGAGACCTACGAGCAGTACGTC.

V gene TRBV19 combines with J gene TRBJ1-2; weak D call: TRBD1 (5 bases). The CDR3 loop spans 15 amino acids. V was clipped by 7 bases and J by 6 bases, with 21 bases between them. Germline V gene data show CDR1 as LNHDA and CDR2 as SQIVND (reference sequence). CDR3 residues: CASTIPRPGIDGYTF. In DNA, the CDR3 is TGTGCCAGTACCATACCTAGACCAGGGATTGATGGCTACACCTTC. The variable domain in full, completed from reference TRBV19 and TRBJ1-2, reads DGGITQSPKYLFRKEGQNVTLSCEQNLNHDAMYWYRQDPGQGLRLIYYSQIVNDFQKGDIAEGYSVSREKKESFPLTVTSAQKNPTAFYLCASTIPRPGIDGYTFGSGTRLTVV.

The chain joins TRBV5-6 to TRBJ1-3; D is unclear. Trimming cost V 6 bases and J 7 bases, with 20 bases left between them. CDR1 is SGHDT, CDR2 YYEEEE, per germline. The CDR3 covers 15 residues. The CDR3 protein is CASMVRAALRNTIYF. CDR3 nucleotide sequence: TGTGCCAGCATGGTGAGGGCCGCTTTGAGGAACACCATATATTTT.